This TCR beta chain was sequenced during a study of CD8 T cells in ankylosing spondylitis. The study, taken as a whole, reports: About 8 highly homologous variants made up a TCR beta motif, and this motif appeared characteristic of ankylosing spondylitis blood. Disease-linked clones reportedly concentrated significantly in matched ankylosing spondylitis synovial fluid.

TCRdb recomputed calls from the 5' RACE reads with MiXCR, one row per CDR3 protein. The sample includes roughly 440,000 distinct CDR3 sequences, roughly a sixth of them seen just once. In its sample, this clonotype was seen many times. The target antigen is unknown. Unmatched junction bases numbered 13, after V lost 6 bases and J lost 3 bases. Per the germline V gene, CDR1 is SGHRS and CDR2 is YFSETQ. This CDR3 region has 17 residues. The source is a male donor with ankylosing spondylitis. Specimen: blood, either unsorted or a sorted T cell fraction (not recorded which). The genes are TRBV5-1 and TRBJ2-3; TRBD1 agrees at 10 bases. CDR3 DNA sequence: TGCGCCAGCACTCCGACCGACAGGGGGCCCCCGACAGATACGCAGTATTTT. Its protein is CASTPTDRGPPTDTQYF.